The clone carrying this T cell receptor (beta chain) came up a few times. This sample is part of a study of T cell changes during pregnancy in multiple sclerosis. Germline V gene data show CDR1 as SGHTA and CDR2 as FQGTGA. Trimming cost V 7 bases and J 1 base, with 13 bases left between them. This CDR3 has 14 amino acids. Assay: immunoSEQ multiplex PCR; the TCRdb copy retains only in-frame clones and omits some. Of roughly 93,000 clones listed, roughly 90% are singletons. The chain combines TRBV7-3 with TRBJ1-1; D unclear. The input for sequencing was peripheral blood, taken before pregnancy. The TCR sequence derives from a female donor with multiple sclerosis, enrolled in a pregnancy study. The CDR3 here is CASKKDSGNTEAFF. The CDR3 nucleotides are TGTGCCAGCAAGAAGGACTCAGGGAACACTGAAGCTTTCTTT. Using reference TRBV7-3 and TRBJ1-1 for the parts outside the CDR3, the full variable domain is GAGVSQTPSNKVTEKGKYVELRCDPISGHTALYWYRQSLGQGPEFLIYFQGTGAADDSGLPNDRFFAVRPEGSVSTLKIQRTERGDSAVYLCASKKDSGNTEAFFGQGTRLTVV.